This TCR beta chain was observed in a study of T cell changes during pregnancy in multiple sclerosis. This clone appeared a single time. CDR1 and CDR2 (germline): SGHNT, YYREEE (reference sequence). CDR3 length: 12 residues. Germline trimming cut 4 bases from V and 7 bases from J; bases unmatched to any gene: 4. Clones were read by immunoSEQ multiplex PCR, and TCRdb kept only the in-frame ones, dropping some. The sample includes tens of thousands of clones, nearly 90% of them seen just once. The source material was CD4+ T cells from peripheral blood mononuclear cells, sampled in the third trimester of pregnancy. This TCR came from a female donor in good health, enrolled as a control in a pregnancy study. V and J are TRBV5-4 and TRBJ1-1; 7 nucleotides line up with TRBD1. DNA of the CDR3: TGTGCCAGCAGCCGGGACAGCGATGAAGCTTTCTTT. This codes for CASSRDSDEAFF.